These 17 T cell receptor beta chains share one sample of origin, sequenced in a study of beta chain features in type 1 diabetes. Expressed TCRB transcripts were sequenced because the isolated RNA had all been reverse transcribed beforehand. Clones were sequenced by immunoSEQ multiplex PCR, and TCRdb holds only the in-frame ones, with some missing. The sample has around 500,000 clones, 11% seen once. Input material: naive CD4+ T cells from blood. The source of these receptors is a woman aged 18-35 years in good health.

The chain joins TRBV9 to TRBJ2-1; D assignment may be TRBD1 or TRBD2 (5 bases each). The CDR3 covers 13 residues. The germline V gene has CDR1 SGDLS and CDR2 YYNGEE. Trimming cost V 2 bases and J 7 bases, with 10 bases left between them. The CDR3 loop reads CASSVGVTNEQFF. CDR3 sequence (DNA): TGTGCCAGCAGCGTGGGGGTTACAAATGAGCAGTTCTTC.

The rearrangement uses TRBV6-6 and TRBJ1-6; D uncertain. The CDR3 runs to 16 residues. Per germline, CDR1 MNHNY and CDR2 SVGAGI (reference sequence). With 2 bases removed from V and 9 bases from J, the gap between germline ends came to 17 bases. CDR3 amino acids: CASSYAGGQIGSPLHF. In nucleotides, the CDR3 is TGTGCCAGCAGTTACGCGGGAGGGCAGATTGGTTCACCCCTCCACTTT.

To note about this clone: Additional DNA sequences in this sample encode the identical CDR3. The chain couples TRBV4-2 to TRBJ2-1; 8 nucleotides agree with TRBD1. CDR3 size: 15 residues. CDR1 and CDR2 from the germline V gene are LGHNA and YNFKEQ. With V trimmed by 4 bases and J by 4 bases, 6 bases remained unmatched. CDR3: CASSPGQGPYNEQFF. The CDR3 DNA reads TGTGCCAGCAGCCCCGGACAGGGACCGTACAATGAGCAGTTCTTC.

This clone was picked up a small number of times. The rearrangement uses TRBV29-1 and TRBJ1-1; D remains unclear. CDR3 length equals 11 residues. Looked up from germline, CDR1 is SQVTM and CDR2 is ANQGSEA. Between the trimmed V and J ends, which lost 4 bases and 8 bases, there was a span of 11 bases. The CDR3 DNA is TGCAGCGTTGTTTTCAGTTCAGAAGCTTTCTTT. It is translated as CSVVFSSEAFF.

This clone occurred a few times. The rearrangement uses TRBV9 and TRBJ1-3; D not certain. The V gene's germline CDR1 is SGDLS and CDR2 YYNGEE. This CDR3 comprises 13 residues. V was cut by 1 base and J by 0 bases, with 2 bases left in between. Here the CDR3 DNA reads TGTGCCAGCAGCGTAAGCTCTGGAAACACCATATATTTT. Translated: CASSVSSGNTIYF.

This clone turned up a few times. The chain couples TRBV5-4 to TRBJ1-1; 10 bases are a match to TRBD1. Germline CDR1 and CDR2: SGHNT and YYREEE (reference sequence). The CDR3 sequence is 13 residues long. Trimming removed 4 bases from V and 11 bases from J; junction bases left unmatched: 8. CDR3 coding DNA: TGTGCCAGCAGCCCCGACAGGGGGCTTGAGGCTTTCTTT. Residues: CASSPDRGLEAFF. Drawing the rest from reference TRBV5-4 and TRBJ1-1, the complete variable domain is ETGVTQSPTHLIKTRGQQVTLRCSSQSGHNTVSWYQQALGQGPQFIFQYYREEENGRGNFPPRFSGLQFPNYSSELNVNALELDDSALYLCASSPDRGLEAFFGQGTRLTVV.

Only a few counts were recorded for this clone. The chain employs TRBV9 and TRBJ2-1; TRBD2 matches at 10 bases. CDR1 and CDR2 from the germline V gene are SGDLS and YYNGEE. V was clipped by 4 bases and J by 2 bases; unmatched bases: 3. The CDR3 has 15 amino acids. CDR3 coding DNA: TGTGCCAGCAGCCGGACTAGCGGAGCCTACAATGAGCAGTTCTTC. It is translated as CASSRTSGAYNEQFF.

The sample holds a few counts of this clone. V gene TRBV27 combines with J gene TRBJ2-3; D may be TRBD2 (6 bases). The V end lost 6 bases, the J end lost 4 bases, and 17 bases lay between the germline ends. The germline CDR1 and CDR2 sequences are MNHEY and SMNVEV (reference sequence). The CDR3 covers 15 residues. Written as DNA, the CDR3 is TGTGCCAGCAGCCCTGGGCGGGGAGCATCAGATACGCAGTATTTT. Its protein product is CASSPGRGASDTQYF.

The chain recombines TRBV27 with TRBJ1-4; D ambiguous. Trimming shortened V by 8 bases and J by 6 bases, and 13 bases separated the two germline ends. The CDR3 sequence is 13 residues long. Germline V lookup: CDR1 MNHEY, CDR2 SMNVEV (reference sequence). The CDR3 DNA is TGTGCCAGCGGTCTGGTCGGGGATGAAAAACTGTTTTTT. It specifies CASGLVGDEKLFF. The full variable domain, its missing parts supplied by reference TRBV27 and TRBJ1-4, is EAQVTQNPRYLITVTGKKLTVTCSQNMNHEYMSWYRQDPGLGLRQIYYSMNVEVTDKGDVPEGYKVSRKEKRNFPLILESPSPNQTSLYFCASGLVGDEKLFFGSGTQLSVL.

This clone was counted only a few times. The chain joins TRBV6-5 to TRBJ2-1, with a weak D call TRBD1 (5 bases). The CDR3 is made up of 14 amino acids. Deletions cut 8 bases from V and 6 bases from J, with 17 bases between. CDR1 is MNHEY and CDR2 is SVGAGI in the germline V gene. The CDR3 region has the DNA TGTGCCAGCTCTTGGGGCCCTTGGGGCAATGAGCAGTTCTTC. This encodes CASSWGPWGNEQFF.

This chain's CDR3 is CASSPRQGERETQYF. CDR3 sequence (DNA): TGTGCCAGCAGCCCCCGACAGGGCGAGAGAGAGACCCAGTACTTC. This chain links TRBV7-2 with TRBJ2-5; 7 bases are a match to TRBD1. Germline V lookup: CDR1 SGHTA, CDR2 FQGNSA. With 5 bases clipped from V and 4 bases from J, the junction kept 10 bases outside the gene matches. The CDR3 totals 15 residues.

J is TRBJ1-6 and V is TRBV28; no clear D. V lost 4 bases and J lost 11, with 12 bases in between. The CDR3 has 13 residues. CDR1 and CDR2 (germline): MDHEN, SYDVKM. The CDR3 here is CASSSIYEAPLHF. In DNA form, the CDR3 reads TGTGCCAGCAGTTCGATATATGAGGCACCCCTCCACTTT.

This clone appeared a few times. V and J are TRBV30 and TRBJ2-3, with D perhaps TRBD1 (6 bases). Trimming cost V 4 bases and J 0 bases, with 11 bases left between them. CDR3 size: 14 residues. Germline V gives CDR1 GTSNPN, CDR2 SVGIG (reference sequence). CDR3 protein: CAWITRGSTDTQYF. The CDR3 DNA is TGTGCCTGGATTACCAGGGGTAGCACAGATACGCAGTATTTT. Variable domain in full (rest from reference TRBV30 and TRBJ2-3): SQTIHQWPATLVQPVGSPLSLECTVEGTSNPNLYWYRQAAGRGLQLLFYSVGIGQISSEVPQNLSASRPQDRQFILSSKKLLLSDSGFYLCAWITRGSTDTQYFGPGTRLTVL.

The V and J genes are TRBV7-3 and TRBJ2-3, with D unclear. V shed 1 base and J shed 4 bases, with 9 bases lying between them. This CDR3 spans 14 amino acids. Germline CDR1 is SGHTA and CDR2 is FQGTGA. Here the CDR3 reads CASSLIGGSDTQYF. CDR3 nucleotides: TGTGCCAGCAGCTTAATTGGCGGATCAGATACGCAGTATTTT.

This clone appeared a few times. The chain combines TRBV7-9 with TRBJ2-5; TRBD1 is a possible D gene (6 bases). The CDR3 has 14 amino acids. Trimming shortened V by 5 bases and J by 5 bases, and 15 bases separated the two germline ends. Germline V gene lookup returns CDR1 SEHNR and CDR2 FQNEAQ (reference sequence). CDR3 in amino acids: CASSTQGPGETQYF. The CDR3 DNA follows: TGTGCCAGCAGCACCCAGGGGCCGGGGGAGACCCAGTACTTC.

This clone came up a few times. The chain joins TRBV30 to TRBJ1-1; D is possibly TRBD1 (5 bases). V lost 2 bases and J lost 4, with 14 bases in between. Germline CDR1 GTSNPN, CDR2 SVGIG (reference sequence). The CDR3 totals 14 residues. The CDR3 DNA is TGTGCCTGGAGTTTCGAGGGGCGGAGCACTGAAGCTTTCTTT. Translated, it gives CAWSFEGRSTEAFF.

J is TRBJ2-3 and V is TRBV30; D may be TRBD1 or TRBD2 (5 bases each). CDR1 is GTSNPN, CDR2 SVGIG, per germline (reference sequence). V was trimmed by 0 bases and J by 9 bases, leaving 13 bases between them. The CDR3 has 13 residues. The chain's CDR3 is CAWSVLSGRTQYF. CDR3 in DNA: TGTGCCTGGAGTGTACTATCGGGGCGAACGCAGTATTTT.